This entry lists 24 T cell receptor beta chains sequenced from one sample in a study of response to subunit inactivated influenza vaccine. MiXCR, run by TCRdb on the RT-PCR reads, gives a single entry per CDR3 protein. In the table there are roughly 550,000 distinct CDR3 sequences, 20% to 25% of which are singletons. Another study also made use of these data, one on T cells expressing NK-cell markers. That work states: A 5'RACE template switching approach incorporating UMIs was used to make TCR beta cDNA.

Sequencing was performed on CD4+ T cells sorted from PBMCs, taken approximately 13 days after vaccination. The source is a man aged 50-59 years who received an inactivated influenza vaccine.

This clonotype was recorded at least ten times. The chain uses TRBV2 and TRBJ1-2; D may be TRBD1 (6 bases). Looked up from germline, CDR1 is SNHLY and CDR2 is FYNNEI. The germline V and J ends were trimmed by 5 bases and 3 bases, with 13 bases remaining between them. The CDR3 runs to 14 residues. This CDR3 reads CASSKTGIYYGYTF. The CDR3 nucleotides are TGTGCCAGCAGTAAAACAGGGATTTACTATGGCTACACCTTC.

The chain is built from TRBV20-1 and TRBJ2-5, with 7 bases that match TRBD1. CDR1 DFQATT and CDR2 SNEGSKA come from the germline V gene (reference sequence). After removal of 0 bases from V and 5 bases from J, the junction contained 6 bases not matched to a gene. The CDR3 loop spans 14 amino acids. In DNA, the CDR3 is TGCAGTGCTAGAGAGACAGGGATGATCGAGACCCAGTACTTC. This sequence encodes CSARETGMIETQYF.

A word on this clonotype: The junction shows a germline mismatch at one end, possibly a read error. The rearrangement joins TRBV11-2 to TRBJ2-5, with TRBD2 matching over 10 bases. This CDR3 contains 13 residues. Germline V gene sequence: CDR1 SGHAT, CDR2 FQNNGV. This CDR3 is CASSLGASGGPAF. DNA for the CDR3: TGTGCCAGCAGCTTGGGGGCTAGCGGGGGCCCCGCCTTC.

This clonotype was picked up many times. The chain has TRBV20-1 and TRBJ2-1, with D unclear. The germline CDR1 and CDR2 sequences are DFQATT and SNEGSKA (reference sequence). CDR3 length: 15 amino acids. Trimming took off 6 bases at V and 0 bases at J, with 15 bases between the two ends. The CDR3 region is CSAPSADDSYNEQFF. CDR3 nucleotide sequence: TGCAGTGCGCCTTCTGCGGATGACTCCTACAATGAGCAGTTCTTC.

This clonotype has more than one count but fewer than ten. The chain recombines TRBV6-2 or TRBV6-3 with TRBJ2-1, with 10 positions matching TRBD2. V was pared by 6 bases and J by 5 bases, with 13 bases of the junction left unmatched. Germline CDR1 reads MNHEY; CDR2 reads SVGEGT. There are 17 residues in the CDR3. The CDR3 DNA reads TGTGCCAGCAGACGGACTAGCGGAATAAAAGGGGACAATGAGCAGTTCTTC. This sequence encodes CASRRTSGIKGDNEQFF.

The chain carries TRBV28 and TRBJ1-2; no definite D call. The CDR3 has 13 residues. CDR1 and CDR2 from the germline V gene are MDHEN and SYDVKM. V shed 3 bases and J shed 4 bases, with 9 bases lying between them. Here the CDR3 reads CASSFFSAYGYTF. CDR3 nucleotides: TGTGCCAGCAGTTTTTTCTCGGCCTATGGCTACACCTTC.

This clonotype has ten or more counts. This chain connects TRBV7-8 to TRBJ2-5; the D gene is possibly TRBD1 (6 bases). The germline V gene encodes CDR1 SGHVS and CDR2 FQNEAQ. V gave up 1 base and J gave up 5 bases, with 14 bases separating them. The CDR3 length is 15 residues. The CDR3 nucleotides read TGTGCCAGCAGCTTAGGGGTACTTCAGGGGGAGACCCAGTACTTC. Translation gives CASSLGVLQGETQYF. The whole variable domain, filled in from reference TRBV7-8 and TRBJ2-5, reads GAGVSQSPRYKVAKRGQDVALRCDPISGHVSLFWYQQALGQGPEFLTYFQNEAQLDKSGLPSDRFFAERPEGSVSTLKIQRTQQEDSAVYLCASSLGVLQGETQYFGPGTRLLVL.

The J gene is TRBJ2-3, the V gene TRBV20-1, with 7 bases fitting TRBD2. Germline CDR1 reads DFQATT; CDR2 reads SNEGSKA (reference sequence). Germline trimming cut 6 bases from V and 0 bases from J; bases unmatched to any gene: 3. This CDR3 has 13 amino acids. CDR3 region: CSAERGSTDTQYF. CDR3 DNA: TGCAGTGCGGAGCGGGGCAGCACAGATACGCAGTATTTT.

The chain joins TRBV9 to TRBJ1-2; TRBD1 might be the D (6 bases). Germline V gene data show CDR1 as SGDLS and CDR2 as YYNGEE. The CDR3 extends over 15 amino acids. Trimming removed 0 bases at V and 3 bases at J, with 12 bases between. CDR3 in DNA: TGTGCCAGCAGCGTAGTAGCGAGGGGGGACTATGGCTACACCTTC. The encoded protein is CASSVVARGDYGYTF.

This clonotype was found a few times. The chain combines TRBV10-1 with TRBJ2-2; D is unclear. The ends were cut back, 3 bases at V and 2 bases at J, with 10 bases in the middle. Germline loops: CDR1 WNHNN, CDR2 SYGVQD (reference sequence). CDR3 size: 15 residues. The CDR3 sequence is CASSDSSLNTGELFF. The DNA of the CDR3 is TGCGCCAGCAGTGATAGCAGCCTTAACACCGGGGAGCTGTTTTTT.

V usage is TRBV14 and J usage is TRBJ2-1, with D possibly matching TRBD1 (5 bases). The CDR3 has 14 amino acids. V was pared by 5 bases and J by 7 bases, with 15 bases between. Germline V CDR1 and CDR2: SGHDN, FVKESK. CDR3 protein: CASSISGQGNEQFF. DNA for the CDR3: TGTGCCAGCAGCATTTCAGGGCAGGGAAATGAGCAGTTCTTC.

V usage is TRBV5-6 and J usage is TRBJ1-2; weak D call: TRBD1 (5 bases). Trimming took 4 bases from V and 1 from J, leaving 11 bases between them. Germline CDR1 reads SGHDT; CDR2 reads YYEEEE. There are 14 residues in the CDR3. DNA of the CDR3: TGTGCCAGCAGCCCGCCCAGGGTTAACTATGGCTACACCTTC. It is translated as CASSPPRVNYGYTF. The complete variable domain, with remaining parts taken from reference TRBV5-6 and TRBJ1-2, reads DAGVTQSPTHLIKTRGQQVTLRCSPKSGHDTVSWYQQALGQGPQFIFQYYEEEERQRGNFPDRFSGHQFPNYSSELNVNALLLGDSALYLCASSPPRVNYGYTFGSGTRLTVV.

The chain recombines TRBV27 with TRBJ1-5; 11 bases are a match to TRBD1. The CDR3 covers 15 residues. V gave up 6 bases and J gave up 2 bases; unmatched junction bases: 3. Per the germline V gene, CDR1 is MNHEY and CDR2 is SMNVEV (reference sequence). The CDR3 region is CASRRTGGGNQPQHF. In nucleotides, the CDR3 is TGTGCCAGCAGGCGGACAGGGGGCGGCAATCAGCCCCAGCATTTT.

This clonotype came up a few times. The rearrangement joins TRBV5-1 to TRBJ1-4; no firm D call. V lost 4 bases to trimming and J lost 7 bases, with 17 bases between them. Per germline, CDR1 SGHRS and CDR2 YFSETQ. This CDR3 has 15 residues. The DNA of the CDR3 is TGCGCCAGCAGCCGGACCCCAGGCGGGTTTGAAAAACTGTTTTTT. This sequence encodes CASSRTPGGFEKLFF.

Ten or more counts support this clonotype. The chain uses TRBV4-1 and TRBJ1-1; D is undetermined. The CDR3 consists of 16 residues. Germline V gene sequence: CDR1 MGHRA, CDR2 YSYEKL. V was cut by 0 bases and J by 5 bases, with 16 bases left in between. The CDR3 reads CASSQDISAVGTEAFF. The DNA of the CDR3 is TGCGCCAGCAGCCAAGATATATCGGCAGTAGGGACTGAAGCTTTCTTT.

This clonotype was seen more than once but under ten times. The rearrangement uses TRBV3-1 and TRBJ2-7; 9 nucleotides match TRBD2. V lost 4 bases to trimming and J lost 4 bases; unmatched junction nucleotides: 11. CDR1 LGHDT and CDR2 YNNKEL come from the germline V gene (reference sequence). The CDR3 sequence is 16 residues long. CDR3 amino acids: CASSLDAGLAEYEQYF. The DNA for the CDR3 is TGTGCCAGCAGCCTAGACGCGGGACTAGCCGAATACGAGCAGTACTTC.

The genes are TRBV20-1 and TRBJ2-3; 8 nucleotides line up with TRBD2. Germline V gene data show CDR1 as DFQATT and CDR2 as SNEGSKA (reference sequence). The junction had 9 bases not matched to a gene; V was cut back by 3 bases and J by 4 bases. The CDR3 length is 15 residues. CDR3 DNA sequence: TGCAGTGCTAGTTCCCCGGGACTAGTCCCAGATACGCAGTATTTT. The encoded protein is CSASSPGLVPDTQYF.

This clonotype was detected many times. The chain couples TRBV7-2 to TRBJ1-2; no firm D call. V gave up 2 bases and J gave up 4 bases, with 5 bases separating them. CDR3 length equals 12 residues. CDR1 and CDR2 from the germline V gene are SGHTA and FQGNSA. The CDR3 reads CASSLYTYGYTF. Written as DNA, the CDR3 is TGTGCCAGCAGCTTATACACCTATGGCTACACCTTC.

This clonotype occurred a few times. The chain employs TRBV9 and TRBJ2-7; D is possibly TRBD1 or TRBD2 (5 bases each). This CDR3 has 16 residues. V lost 1 base to trimming and J lost 5 bases, with 19 bases between them. Germline assignment: CDR1 SGDLS and CDR2 YYNGEE. Here the CDR3 reads CASSVQPGILSDEQYF. In nucleotides, the CDR3 is TGTGCCAGCAGCGTACAGCCAGGGATTCTTAGCGACGAGCAGTACTTC.

The chain has TRBV5-1 and TRBJ1-2; no firm D call. V dropped 1 base and J dropped 4 bases, with 8 bases sitting between them. Germline V gives CDR1 SGHRS, CDR2 YFSETQ. The CDR3 totals 13 residues. The CDR3 sequence is CASSLKRGYGYTF. DNA of the CDR3: TGCGCCAGCAGCTTGAAAAGAGGCTATGGCTACACCTTC.

This clonotype was observed at least ten times. V is TRBV12-3 or TRBV12-4 and J is TRBJ2-3; 7 positions agree with TRBD2. V shed 5 bases and J 8 bases; nucleotides not matched to a gene: 13. This CDR3 has 15 amino acids. The CDR3 DNA reads as TGTGCCAGCAGTGCGGGGGACGGAAACATGGTTACGCAGTATTTT. This gives the protein CASSAGDGNMVTQYF.

There are a few counts of this clonotype. The chain recombines TRBV11-2 with TRBJ2-3; D tentatively fits TRBD1 or TRBD2 (5 bases each). The CDR3 loop spans 14 amino acids. Germline V lookup: CDR1 SGHAT, CDR2 FQNNGV. Trimming pared 2 bases from V and 2 bases from J, leaving 8 bases between. This chain's CDR3 is CASSLRGTTDTQYF. The CDR3 DNA reads as TGTGCCAGCAGCTTACGAGGGACCACAGATACGCAGTATTTT.

In this sample, this clonotype turned up a few times. The chain is built from TRBV20-1 and TRBJ2-3; the match to TRBD2 covers 10 bases. With V trimmed by 3 bases and J by 5 bases, 5 bases remained unmatched. Per germline, CDR1 DFQATT and CDR2 SNEGSKA (reference sequence). The CDR3 runs to 14 residues. Here the CDR3 DNA reads TGCAGTGCTAGGGAAGCGGGAGGGAGAGATACGCAGTATTTT. Translation: CSAREAGGRDTQYF.

The table lists this clonotype with a few counts. The rearrangement joins TRBV4-2 to TRBJ2-2; TRBD1 aligns across 7 bases. The length of the CDR3 is 16 residues. Germline V gene lookup returns CDR1 LGHNA and CDR2 YNFKEQ. Trimming at V came to 4 bases and at J to 3 bases, leaving 8 bases not matched to a gene. Here the CDR3 DNA reads TGTGCCAGCAGCCCCCGGACAGGTCCTTACACCGGGGAGCTGTTTTTT. Translating it yields CASSPRTGPYTGELFF.